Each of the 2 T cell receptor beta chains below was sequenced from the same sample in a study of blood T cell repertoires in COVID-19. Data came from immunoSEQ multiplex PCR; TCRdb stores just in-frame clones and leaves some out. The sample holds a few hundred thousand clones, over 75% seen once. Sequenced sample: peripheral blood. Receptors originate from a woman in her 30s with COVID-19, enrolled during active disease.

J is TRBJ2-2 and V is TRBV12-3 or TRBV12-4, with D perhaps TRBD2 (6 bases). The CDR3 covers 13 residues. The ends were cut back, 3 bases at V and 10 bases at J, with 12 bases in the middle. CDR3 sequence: CASSFGLIEELFF. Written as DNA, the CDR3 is TGTGCCAGCAGTTTTGGACTAATCGAGGAGCTGTTTTTT.

CDR3 DNA: TGCGCCAGCAGCTTGGCCACGCGAAACTACGAGCAGTACTTC. Protein product: CASSLATRNYEQYF. The chain combines TRBV5-1 with TRBJ2-7; D uncertain. Germline CDR1 and CDR2: SGHRS and YFSETQ. The CDR3 is 14 amino acids. V gave up 0 bases and J gave up 3 bases, with 10 bases separating them.